This T cell receptor beta chain emerged from a study of T cell changes during pregnancy in multiple sclerosis. TCRdb keeps only in-frame clones here, not all; method: immunoSEQ multiplex PCR. The sample has fewer than 60,000 clones, roughly nine tenths seen once. V lost 2 bases and J lost 3, with 10 bases in between. Germline V gene sequence: CDR1 MNHEY, CDR2 SVGAGI. The CDR3 consists of 15 residues. The receptor comes from a female donor with multiple sclerosis, enrolled in a pregnancy study. This specimen was CD8+ T cells from peripheral blood mononuclear cells, taken after pregnancy. The chain has TRBV6-5 and TRBJ1-4; the D is unclear. The CDR3 sequence is CASSYGEGPNEKLFF. CDR3 in DNA: TGTGCCAGCAGTTACGGGGAGGGTCCTAATGAAAAACTGTTTTTT.